These 21 T cell receptor beta chains came from one sample sequenced in a study of T cell clonality in common variable immunodeficiency. Study findings and constraints: Fewer deletions and N-nucleotide insertions were reportedly seen in common variable immunodeficiency TCR beta sequences.

For these receptors, no antigen is known. Produced via immunoSEQ multiplex PCR; TCRdb's table is partial and in-frame only. The sample contains over 11,000 clones, none of them singletons. Specimen: peripheral blood mononuclear cells. These receptors all come from a human donor with common variable immunodeficiency.

This clone has only a few counts. The read ends 3 residues shy of where the CDR3 ends; the end is completed using the germline J gene. J is TRBJ2-2 and V is TRBV18, with a tentative D call TRBD1 (6 bases). The CDR3 is 17 residues long. V shed 0 bases and J shed 4 bases, with 15 bases lying between them. Looked up from germline, CDR1 is KGHSH and CDR2 is LQKENI. The covered CDR3 bases are TGTGCCAGCTCACCACCGACTGGCCAGGGGAGCACCGGGGAG. Its translation: CASSPPTGQGSTGE. The entire CDR3 sequence reads CASSPPTGQGSTGELFF. Looking up the rest from reference TRBV18 and TRBJ2-2 gives the full variable domain: NAGVMQNPRHLVRRRGQEARLRCSPMKGHSHVYWYRQLPEEGLKFMVYLQKENIIDESGMPKERFSAEFPKEGPSILRIQQVVRGDSAAYFCASSPPTGQGSTGELFFGEGSRLTVL.

The table lists this clone with a few counts. CDR3 DNA (partial): TGTGCCTGGAGTGTACTCCCCGGACAGGGGACCGGACTAGGTCACAATGAG. Its protein is CAWSVLPGQGTGLGHNE. The complete CDR3 reads CAWSVLPGQGTGLGHNEQFF. J is TRBJ2-1 and V is TRBV30, with 9 bases aligning to TRBD1. The read terminates 3 residues ahead of where the CDR3 ends, so the germline J gene completes it. The junction had 20 bases not matched to a gene; V was cut back by 0 bases and J by 5 bases. This CDR3 has 20 amino acids. Looked up from germline, CDR1 is GTSNPN and CDR2 is SVGIG (reference sequence).

This clone qualifies as medium-sized. The CDR3 region is CSARKGRGGTDTQYF. The CDR3 bases that were read are TGCAGTGCTAGGAAGGGCCGGGGGGGCACAGATACG. The chain is built from TRBV20-1 and TRBJ2-3, with TRBD2 matching over 7 bases. The sequenced fragment ends 3 residues before the CDR3 boundary, so the rest is inferred from the germline J gene. The ends lost 3 bases at V and 1 base at J; junction bases unmatched: 7. CDR3 size: 15 residues. Germline V gene sequence: CDR1 DFQATT, CDR2 SNEGSKA (reference sequence).

This clone was seen ten or more times. The read comes to an end 3 residues before the CDR3 does, leaving the germline J gene to fill in the end. The V gene is TRBV29-1, the J gene TRBJ2-2; TRBD2 matches 10 bases. CDR3 length: 15 amino acids. Germline loops: CDR1 SQVTM, CDR2 ANQGSEA. J was trimmed by 5 bases and V by 2 bases; bases with no gene match: 5. CDR3 residues: CSVERTSGSTGELFF. CDR3 bases read: TGCAGCGTTGAACGGACTAGCGGTAGTACCGGGGAG.

As concerns this clone: The read gets to within 3 residues of the CDR3 end, and the germline J gene fills in the rest. The rearrangement joins TRBV19 to TRBJ1-1; D is possibly TRBD1 (5 bases). Germline V gives CDR1 LNHDA, CDR2 SQIVND (reference sequence). The CDR3 extends over 18 amino acids. The V gene lost 2 bases and the J gene lost 0 bases, with 19 bases spanning the gap. Partial CDR3 DNA: TGTGCCAGTAGTATATCGCACGGTAGACAGAGGGTGAACACTGAA. As protein: CASSISHGRQRVNTE. The whole CDR3 sequence is CASSISHGRQRVNTEAFF.

Of note for this clone: The read is 3 residues too short to cover the CDR3 end, so that end is filled in from the germline J gene. The chain carries TRBV6-1 and TRBJ2-5, with TRBD2 identical over 11 bases. This CDR3 has 16 residues. V shed 1 base and J 5 bases; nucleotides not matched to a gene: 6. CDR1 and CDR2 (germline): MNHNS, SASEGT. The CDR3 is CASSEGSGGVRETQYF. CDR3 bases read: TGTGCCAGCAGTGAAGGTAGCGGGGGGGTTCGGGAGACC.

This clone was counted only a few times. The sequence runs out 3 residues before the end of the CDR3; the remainder is reconstructed from the germline J gene. This rearrangement joins TRBV7-9 to TRBJ2-7; D possibly corresponds to TRBD1 (5 bases). Germline values: CDR1 SEHNR, CDR2 FQNEAQ (reference sequence). The CDR3 has 13 amino acids. V gave up 6 bases and J gave up 0 bases, with 9 bases separating them. The CDR3 DNA, read in part, is TGTGCCAGCAGATCACAGGTCTCCTACGAG. Protein sequence: CASRSQVSYE. The CDR3 in its entirety is CASRSQVSYEQYF.

This clone was detected a few times. The read falls 3 residues short of the CDR3 end, and the missing part is taken from the germline J gene. The V gene is TRBV7-3, the J gene TRBJ2-1; 7 bases fit TRBD1. This CDR3 contains 12 residues. The trim removed 8 bases at V and 9 bases at J, leaving 7 bases unmatched. CDR1 SGHTA and CDR2 FQGTGA come from the germline V gene. CDR3: CASGTQGREQFF. The CDR3 bases that were read are TGTGCCAGCGGTACACAGGGGCGTGAG.

This clone was seen a few times. The read ends 3 residues early relative to the CDR3; the germline J gene fills the gap. The chain couples TRBV7-3 to TRBJ2-1, with 7 bases identical to TRBD2. V was clipped by 1 base and J by 4 bases; unmatched bases: 1. CDR1 is SGHTA and CDR2 is FQGTGA in the germline V gene. This CDR3 spans 14 amino acids. The CDR3 reads CASSLRGGYNEQFF. The CDR3 DNA, read in part, is TGTGCCAGCAGCTTAAGGGGGGGATACAATGAG.

This clone has just a few counts. The read ends 3 residues before the CDR3 terminus; that terminus is restored from the germline J gene. V is TRBV30 and J is TRBJ1-3; no reliable D call. The CDR3 has 13 residues. V lost 4 bases to trimming and J lost 3 bases, with 10 bases between them. Germline CDR1 reads GTSNPN; CDR2 reads SVGIG (reference sequence). The DNA read from the CDR3 is TGTGCCTGGACACGCGCAGGTGGAAACACC. Protein product: CAWTRAGGNT. The full CDR3 protein is CAWTRAGGNTIYF.

This clone was counted between two and nine times. One end of the junction fails to match germline, which may point to a read error. The sequenced fragment ends 3 residues before the CDR3 boundary, so the rest is inferred from the germline J gene. V usage is TRBV5-1 and J usage is TRBJ1-6, with 10 bases aligning to TRBD1. CDR3 size: 16 residues. The V gene's germline CDR1 is SGHRS and CDR2 YFSETQ. The part of the CDR3 DNA that was read is TGCGCCAACAGCTCCCGGGACAGGGGTCGGTGGTCACCC. Translating gives CANSSRDRGRWSP. The full CDR3 protein reads CANSSRDRGRWSPLHF.

This clone showed up just a few times. The read terminates 3 residues ahead of where the CDR3 ends, so the germline J gene completes it. The chain uses TRBV2 and TRBJ2-5; D is tentatively TRBD1 or TRBD2 (6 bases each). V was pared by 3 bases and J by 7 bases, with 15 bases between. Germline V CDR1 and CDR2: SNHLY, FYNNEI. The CDR3 is 14 residues long. The sequenced CDR3 bases are TGTGCCAGCAGTGAGGAGGGGGATGGTGGGACC. Its translation is CASSEEGDGGT. From start to end, the CDR3 is CASSEEGDGGTQYF.

On this clone: The read ends 3 residues before the CDR3 terminus; that terminus is restored from the germline J gene. The genes are TRBV2 and TRBJ2-5; D not certain. The V gene lost 7 bases and the J gene lost 4 bases, with 7 bases spanning the gap. The CDR3 runs 11 residues. Germline V gene sequence: CDR1 SNHLY, CDR2 FYNNEI. CDR3 protein: CASTERETQYF. CDR3 DNA, as far as it was read: TGTGCCAGCACTGAGCGAGAGACC.

This clone was detected a few times. The read comes to an end 3 residues before the CDR3 does, leaving the germline J gene to fill in the end. The V gene is TRBV18, the J gene TRBJ1-1; D is possibly TRBD1 (6 bases). The CDR3 consists of 14 residues. Germline lookup yields CDR1 KGHSH and CDR2 LQKENI. The DNA read from the CDR3 is TGTGCCAGCTCACCATTACAGGGAATGGAACGA. Translation gives CASSPLQGMER. The CDR3 in its entirety is CASSPLQGMERAFF.

This clone was counted only a few times. With the read ending 3 residues before the CDR3 end, the germline J gene is used to fill in that end. The chain employs TRBV7-8 and TRBJ1-2; D is ambiguous. V dropped 9 bases and J dropped 4 bases, with 18 bases sitting between them. CDR1 SGHVS and CDR2 FQNEAQ come from the germline V gene. CDR3 length equals 14 residues. CDR3 DNA (partial): TGTGCCAGTCAACCGATGGCGGGGAGCTATGGC. Amino acid sequence: CASQPMAGSYG. From start to end, the CDR3 is CASQPMAGSYGYTF.

A word on this clone: The observed sequence ends 3 residues before the CDR3 terminus, with the missing tail filled in from the germline J gene. This chain joins TRBV7-3 and TRBJ2-2, with D perhaps matching TRBD2 (6 bases). Germline CDR1 is SGHTA and CDR2 is FQGTGA. V lost 5 bases and J lost 7, with 20 bases in between. The CDR3 totals 16 residues. The CDR3 bases that were read are TGTGCCAGCAGCCCCCACGGGGGAACAGGCGTCGGGGAG. It is translated as CASSPHGGTGVGE. The CDR3, in full, reads CASSPHGGTGVGELFF.

The table lists this clone with a few counts. The read falls 3 residues short of the CDR3 end, and the missing part is taken from the germline J gene. The chain joins TRBV5-1 to TRBJ2-3, with D hard to call. Germline CDR1 and CDR2: SGHRS and YFSETQ. CDR3 length: 14 residues. V was shortened by 0 bases and J by 1 base, with 6 bases between the two germline ends. CDR3 bases read: TGCGCCAGCAGCTTGGTTGTAGGCACAGATACG. It codes for CASSLVVGTDT. The full CDR3 protein reads CASSLVVGTDTQYF.

This clone was counted only a few times. The CDR3 extends 3 residues past the end of the read, so its final part is completed from the germline J gene. The chain couples TRBV19 to TRBJ1-5; TRBD1 is a possible D gene (6 bases). V lost 6 bases, J lost 7 bases, and 16 bases lay in between. Germline V gene lookup returns CDR1 LNHDA and CDR2 SQIVND (reference sequence). This CDR3 has 14 amino acids. The CDR3: CASSFDRREQPQHF. The sequenced CDR3 bases are TGTGCCAGTAGCTTTGACAGGAGGGAACAGCCC.

A few counts support this clone. Sequencing ends 3 residues short of the CDR3 end; the germline J gene provides the rest. The gene calls are TRBV30 and TRBJ1-1, with D perhaps TRBD1 (6 bases). The germline CDR1 and CDR2 sequences are GTSNPN and SVGIG (reference sequence). The CDR3 is 11 amino acids. V dropped 5 bases and J dropped 7 bases, with 11 bases sitting between them. This CDR3 reads CAWGGQSEAFF. CDR3 bases read: TGTGCCTGGGGTGGACAGAGTGAA.

This clone is classed as medium-sized. The read stops 3 residues short of the end of the CDR3; the missing end is completed from the germline J gene. This chain uses TRBV7-9 with TRBJ2-1; 8 bases agree with TRBD1. J gave up 4 bases and V 5 bases, and 7 bases lay outside the gene matches. The CDR3 loop spans 15 amino acids. The V gene's germline CDR1 is SEHNR and CDR2 FQNEAQ (reference sequence). CDR3: CASSVRTGTYNEQFF. CDR3 bases read: TGTGCCAGCAGCGTTAGGACAGGGACTTACAATGAG.

This clone was seen only a few times. The DNA read from the CDR3 is TGTGCCAGCAGTGAAGCGCTGCCTAGCGGGGACCAAGAGACC. Translating gives CASSEALPSGDQET. The complete CDR3 sequence is CASSEALPSGDQETQYF. V gene TRBV6-1 combines with J gene TRBJ2-5, with 9 bases matching TRBD2. The read ends 3 residues early relative to the CDR3; the germline J gene fills the gap. Germline V gene lookup returns CDR1 MNHNS and CDR2 SASEGT. The V segment lost 0 bases and the J segment 0 bases; nucleotides outside the gene matches: 5. This CDR3 region has 17 residues.